The present TCR beta chain was sequenced within a study of CD8 T cells in Susac syndrome (dated by TCRdb to 2018 to 2020). Regarding the complete study: Of the Susac syndrome patients who were sequenced, about eight were in clinical remission while six had clinically active disease. At blood withdrawal, Susac syndrome patients were therapy-naive, treated with corticosteroids (with IVIg additionally given to some), or treated with IVIg alone. Whether CD8+ T cell activation and differentiation in Susac syndrome was antigen driven was tested using repertoire sequencing.

The investigation overall reported the following: The CD4+ T cell repertoire of patients with Susac syndrome showed no detectable clonal expansion. The number of individuals in the TCR sequencing and HLA analysis was recognized as being relatively small.

Peripheral blood CD8+ and CD4+ T cells from healthy donors, Susac syndrome patients and multiple sclerosis patients were profiled using high-throughput TCR beta sequencing. The Susac syndrome patients fulfilled recently defined diagnostic criteria for definite or probable disease. CD8+ TEMRA cells were enriched by FACS, while bulk CD8+ and CD4+ T cells were purified by magnetic negative isolation. Blood was drawn into EDTA tubes, processed within 24 hours, and PBMCs were isolated by density gradient centrifugation. PBMCs intended for TCR sequencing were cryopreserved in liquid nitrogen and were subsequently thawed in a 37 degrees C water bath. A purity of at least 90% was achieved for sorted or isolated CD4+, CD8+ and CD8+ TEMRA cells. RNA was extracted using the RNeasy kit, and roughly 0.5 to 1 ug of the RNA was reverse transcribed with random hexamers. TCR beta CDR3 regions were amplified with the immunoSEQ multiplex PCR assay covering 54 Vbeta and 13 Jbeta segments. PCR amplification bias was corrected by using a synthetic template baseline for primer optimization and computational correction. The source study handled its data this way. Only productive sequences were kept, with reads annotated to V, D and J genes according to IMGT and analyzed in immunoSEQ Analyzer. Clonality was computed as one minus Shannon entropy normalized by log2 of the number of productive unique sequences. Public and private clones were assessed among the 100 most prevalent clones of each patient and control. A clone was defined as Susac-specific if it was absent from the healthy and MS cohorts, from roughly 990 published viral clones and from other ImmuneACCESS disease sequences. Through fastp at Q25 and MiXCR, TCRdb rebuilt clones from the public reads, retaining in-frame beta chains. Each CDR3 protein appears once, grouped with its most common genes and DNA. These V and J calls originate from TCRdb's pipeline instead of the authors' own analysis. The sample contains about 120,000 distinct CDR3 sequences, approximately 96% of them found a single time. Roughly 0.13% of the sample rests with the top ten.

The CDR3 measures 15 amino acids from cysteine to phenylalanine. CDR3 DNA is the only sequence kept; it has 45 bases, read in frame from the first base. The germline V gene sets CDR1 to MGHDK and CDR2 to SYGVNS. Deletion took 4 bases off V and 4 bases off J, with a span of 15 bases between the germline ends. In regard to this clonotype: Which antigen it targets is not known. No quality values exist for individual bases; no much larger clone is one base distant.

The V and J genes are TRBV25-1 and TRBJ2-3; TRBD2 is possibly the D segment (6 matching bases). Sequences were obtained from CD4+ T cells from PBMCs. This receptor was identified in a human donor with Susac syndrome. For the CDR3, the sequence is CASSVGGRGADTQYF. The sequenced DNA is TGTGCCAGCAGTGTAGGCGGCCGCGGGGCAGATACGCAGTATTTT.